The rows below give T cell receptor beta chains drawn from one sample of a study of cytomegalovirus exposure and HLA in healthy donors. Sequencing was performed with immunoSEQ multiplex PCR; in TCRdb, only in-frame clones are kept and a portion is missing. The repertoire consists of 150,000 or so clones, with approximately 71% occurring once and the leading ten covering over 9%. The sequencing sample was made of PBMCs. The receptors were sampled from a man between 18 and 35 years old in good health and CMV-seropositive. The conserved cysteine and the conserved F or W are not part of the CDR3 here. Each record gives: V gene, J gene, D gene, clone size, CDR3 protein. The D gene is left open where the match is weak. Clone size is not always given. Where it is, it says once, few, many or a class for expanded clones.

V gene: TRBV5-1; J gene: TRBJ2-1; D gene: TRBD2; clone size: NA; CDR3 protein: ASSPTSDSYNEQF
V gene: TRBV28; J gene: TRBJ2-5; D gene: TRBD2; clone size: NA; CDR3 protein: ASPPGLAGVHGGETQY
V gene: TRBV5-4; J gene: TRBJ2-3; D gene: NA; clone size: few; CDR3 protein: ASSFVGTQYTQY
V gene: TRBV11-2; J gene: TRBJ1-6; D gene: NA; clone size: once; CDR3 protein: ASSFEPDNSPLH
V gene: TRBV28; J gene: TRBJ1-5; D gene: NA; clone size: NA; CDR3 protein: ASSIQGGNQPQH
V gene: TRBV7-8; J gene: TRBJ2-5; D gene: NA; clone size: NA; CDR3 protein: ASSQQRNQETQY
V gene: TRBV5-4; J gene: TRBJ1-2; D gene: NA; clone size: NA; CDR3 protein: ASSLPNSQSYGYT
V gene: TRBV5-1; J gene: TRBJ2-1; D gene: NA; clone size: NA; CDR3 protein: ASSLGSSYNEQF
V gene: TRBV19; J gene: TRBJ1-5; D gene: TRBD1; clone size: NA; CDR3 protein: ASRETGTGDYQPQH
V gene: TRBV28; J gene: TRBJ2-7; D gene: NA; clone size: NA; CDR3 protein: ASSSTGDSYEQY
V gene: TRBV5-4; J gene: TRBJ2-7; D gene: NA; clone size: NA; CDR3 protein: ASSFGLTPTYEQY
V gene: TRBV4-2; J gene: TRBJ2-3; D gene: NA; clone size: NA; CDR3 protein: ASSQGGARVSTDTQY
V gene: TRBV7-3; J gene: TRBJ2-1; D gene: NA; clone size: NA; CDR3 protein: ASSPRGGSYSNEQF
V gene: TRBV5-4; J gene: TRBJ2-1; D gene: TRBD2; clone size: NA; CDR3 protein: ASSLGREGNYEQF
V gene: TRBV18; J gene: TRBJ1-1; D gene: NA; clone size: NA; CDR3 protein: ASSPPFGGAWAF
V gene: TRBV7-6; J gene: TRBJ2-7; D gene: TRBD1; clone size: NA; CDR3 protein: ASSPHADRGYEQY
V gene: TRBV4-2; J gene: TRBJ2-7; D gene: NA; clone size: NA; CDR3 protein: ASSQEVQGYHEQY
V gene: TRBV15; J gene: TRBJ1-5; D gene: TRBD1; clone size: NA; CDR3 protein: PTRQYRGLDQPQH
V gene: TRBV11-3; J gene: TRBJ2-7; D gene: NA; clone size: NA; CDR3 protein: ASSPGGRADYEQY
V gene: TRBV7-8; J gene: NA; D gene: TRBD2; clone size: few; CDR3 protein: ASSLTSGSEQY
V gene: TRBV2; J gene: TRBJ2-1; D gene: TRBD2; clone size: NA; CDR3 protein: ASREGFDNEQF
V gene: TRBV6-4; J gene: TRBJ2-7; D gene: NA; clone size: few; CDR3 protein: ASSRRGEQY
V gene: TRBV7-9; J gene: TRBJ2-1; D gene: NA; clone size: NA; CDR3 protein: ASSSWSDEQF
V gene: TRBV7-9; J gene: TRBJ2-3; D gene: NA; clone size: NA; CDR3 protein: ASSLGYTDTQY
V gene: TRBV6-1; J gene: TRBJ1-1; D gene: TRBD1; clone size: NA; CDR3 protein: ASSGKAGGGWNTEAF
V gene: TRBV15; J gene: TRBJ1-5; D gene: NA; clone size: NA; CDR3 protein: ATSRISLGGNQPQH
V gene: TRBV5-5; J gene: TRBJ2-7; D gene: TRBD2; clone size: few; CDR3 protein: ASSLQSGGRESRYEQY
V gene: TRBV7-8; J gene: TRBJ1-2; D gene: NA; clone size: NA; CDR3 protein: ASSLVTVNGYT
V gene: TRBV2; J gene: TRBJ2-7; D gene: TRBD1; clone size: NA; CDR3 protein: ASSEDRVGEQY
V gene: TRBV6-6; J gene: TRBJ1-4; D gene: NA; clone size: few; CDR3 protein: ASFGEKLF
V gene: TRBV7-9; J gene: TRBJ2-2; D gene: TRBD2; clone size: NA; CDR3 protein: ASSLVGLAGGPTGELF
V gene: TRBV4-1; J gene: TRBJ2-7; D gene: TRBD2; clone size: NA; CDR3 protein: ASGSLAGRSYEQY
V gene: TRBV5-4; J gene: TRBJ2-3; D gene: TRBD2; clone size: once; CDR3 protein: ASSSRTSGRDDTQY